This T cell receptor (beta chain) stems from a study of control samples from healthy donors and cancer patients. This clone was counted only a few times. The same CDR3 arises from other DNA sequences in this sample as well. CDR1 and CDR2 (germline): SGHRS, YFSETQ. The CDR3 totals 16 residues. V lost 3 bases to trimming and J lost 4 bases; unmatched junction nucleotides: 4. The repertoire was sequenced with immunoSEQ multiplex PCR; TCRdb's copy has only in-frame clones and lacks some. The table shows under 200,000 clones, with approximately 96% occurring only once. The sample consisted of blood. This clonotype was sampled from a woman aged 40 to 50 in good health. The chain recombines TRBV5-1 with TRBJ2-6, with TRBD1 identical over 10 bases. DNA of the CDR3: TGCGCCAGCAGCTGGACAGGGGGGGGAGGGGCCAACGTCCTGACTTTC. It is translated as CASSWTGGGGANVLTF. The whole variable domain, remainder taken from reference TRBV5-1 and TRBJ2-6, is KAGVTQTPRYLIKTRGQQVTLSCSPISGHRSVSWYQQTPGQGLQFLFEYFSETQRNKGNFPGRFSGRQFSNSRSEMNVSTLELGDSALYLCASSWTGGGGANVLTFGAGSRLTVL.